The clone carrying this T cell receptor beta chain came up many times. Alongside a J-beta primer mix, a sample-barcoded 5' primer served in a second PCR lasting roughly 7 to 11 cycles. The study obtained at least 2.5 million CDR3-containing paired-end reads from every sample. Each CDR3 protein gets one entry after TCRdb re-called the 5' RACE reads with MiXCR. The sample lists 1.5 million to 2 million distinct CDR3 sequences, 28% seen once, with less than 9.5% in the top ten. Healthy Russian Caucasian donors spanned ages about 6 to 95 years. This sample was included in a study of blood T cells in healthy people across ages. The sequenced material came from blood. The clonotype comes from a woman aged 25 to 39 in good health.

The CDR3 DNA is TGTGCCAGCAGTTCAGCACAGGCCATATACGAGCAGTACTTC. This translates into CASSSAQAIYEQYF. The chain carries TRBV28 and TRBJ2-7; weak D call: TRBD1 (5 bases). The CDR3 contains 14 residues. V lost 4 bases, J lost 4 bases, and 14 bases lay in between. CDR1 is MDHEN, CDR2 SYDVKM, per germline.